The 28 T cell receptor beta chains below all came from one sample that was sequenced in a study of blood T cell repertoires in COVID-19. This table comes from immunoSEQ multiplex PCR, and its TCRdb copy is limited to in-frame clones, with some not included. Here the sample spans some 210,000 clones, over 70% being singletons. Sample: peripheral blood. These receptors originate from a man in his fifties with active or convalescent COVID-19.

This clone was observed a single time. This chain connects TRBV5-6 to TRBJ1-2; the D is unclear. The germline CDR1 and CDR2 sequences are SGHDT and YYEEEE. Between the trimmed V and J ends, which lost 3 bases and 3 bases, there was a span of 12 bases. This CDR3 contains 14 residues. CDR3 residues: CASSYAGADYGYTF. The DNA of the CDR3 is TGTGCCAGCAGCTATGCGGGCGCCGACTATGGCTACACCTTC.

The chain combines TRBV6-1 with TRBJ2-7, with 7 bases aligning to TRBD1. The CDR3 extends over 15 amino acids. Trimming removed 3 bases from V and 2 bases from J; junction bases left unmatched: 7. Germline V lookup: CDR1 MNHNS, CDR2 SASEGT. CDR3 protein: CASSDVRQGAYEQYF. CDR3 nucleotide sequence: TGTGCCAGCAGTGACGTCCGACAGGGTGCCTACGAGCAGTACTTC.

V gene TRBV5-1 combines with J gene TRBJ1-1, with 7 bases identical to TRBD1. The junction had 6 bases not matched to a gene; V was cut back by 4 bases and J by 0 bases. The CDR3 runs to 15 residues. Germline V gene lookup returns CDR1 SGHRS and CDR2 YFSETQ. The CDR3 DNA reads TGCGCCAGCAGCCTGCAGGGGACAGTGAACACTGAAGCTTTCTTT. Protein sequence: CASSLQGTVNTEAFF.

V is TRBV29-1 and J is TRBJ2-7, with a tentative D call TRBD1 (5 bases). The CDR3 loop spans 15 amino acids. Germline lookup yields CDR1 SQVTM and CDR2 ANQGSEA. V lost 6 bases and J lost 0, with 18 bases in between. The CDR3 nucleotides read TGCAGCGTCCTAAGAGTTAGGCAGGGCTCCTACGAGCAGTACTTC. It yields the protein CSVLRVRQGSYEQYF.

V gene TRBV5-1 combines with J gene TRBJ2-1; 12 bases fit TRBD2. V dropped 4 bases and J dropped 5; count of bases not matched to a gene: 13. The germline CDR1 and CDR2 sequences are SGHRS and YFSETQ. The CDR3 runs to 18 residues. CDR3 DNA: TGCGCCAGCAGCGCCCTTTCTAGCGGGGGGGCCAACCACAATGAGCAGTTCTTC. It translates to CASSALSSGGANHNEQFF.

The chain recombines TRBV14 with TRBJ1-2; D unclear. This CDR3 comprises 14 residues. Between the trimmed V and J ends, which lost 1 base and 3 bases, there was a span of 9 bases. CDR1 SGHDN and CDR2 FVKESK come from the germline V gene. The CDR3 region has the DNA TGTGCCAGCAGCCAAGTCGTACAAGACTATGGCTACACCTTC. This encodes CASSQVVQDYGYTF.

The chain couples TRBV28 to TRBJ1-4; 10 nucleotides agree with TRBD1. The length of the CDR3 is 14 residues. Losses at the gene ends were 6 bases for V and 4 bases for J; bases not matched to a gene: 2. In germline, CDR1 is MDHEN, CDR2 SYDVKM. The CDR3 DNA reads as TGTGCCAGCAGCCGGGACAGGGGTAATGAAAAACTGTTTTTT. This sequence encodes CASSRDRGNEKLFF.

The chain joins TRBV5-1 to TRBJ2-5; D is unresolved. The germline V and J ends were trimmed by 2 bases and 0 bases, with 5 bases remaining between them. This CDR3 is 13 amino acids long. Germline CDR1 SGHRS, CDR2 YFSETQ. The CDR3 DNA sequence: TGCGCCAGCAGCTTAGACAACCAAGAGACCCAGTACTTC. Protein product: CASSLDNQETQYF.

The chain employs TRBV11-2 and TRBJ2-5, with 8 bases fitting TRBD1. The germline gives CDR1 SGHAT, CDR2 FQNNGV. V shed 5 bases and J 2 bases; nucleotides not matched to a gene: 7. CDR3 length: 15 residues. The CDR3 nucleotides are TGTGCCAGCAGCAGCCGGGACAGGAAACAAGAGACCCAGTACTTC. Protein: CASSSRDRKQETQYF.

The chain employs TRBV19 and TRBJ1-1; perhaps TRBD1 as D (6 bases). Germline CDR1 and CDR2: LNHDA and SQIVND (reference sequence). The germline V and J ends were trimmed by 5 bases and 3 bases, with 22 bases remaining between them. CDR3 size: 17 residues. The CDR3 DNA follows: TGTGCCAGTAGTGGCGGTGGGGGGGCTGTGGGAGACACTGAAGCTTTCTTT. Amino acids: CASSGGGGAVGDTEAFF. The variable domain in full, with the rest retrieved from reference TRBV19 and TRBJ1-1, is DGGITQSPKYLFRKEGQNVTLSCEQNLNHDAMYWYRQDPGQGLRLIYYSQIVNDFQKGDIAEGYSVSREKKESFPLTVTSAQKNPTAFYLCASSGGGGAVGDTEAFFGQGTRLTVV.

As for this clone: The junction departs from germline at one end; a sequencing error may be responsible. The chain employs TRBV7-9 and TRBJ1-4; unclear D gene. This CDR3 region has 14 residues. Per germline, CDR1 SEHNR and CDR2 FQNEAQ (reference sequence). The CDR3 DNA sequence: TGTGCCAGCGGCTTACGAGGGAATAATGAAAAACTGTTTTTT. It specifies CASGLRGNNEKLFF.

The chain links TRBV14 to TRBJ1-1; TRBD1 matches 7 bases. The CDR3 contains 16 residues. V shed 2 bases and J 3 bases; nucleotides not matched to a gene: 9. From germline, CDR1 is SGHDN and CDR2 FVKESK. Here the CDR3 DNA reads TGTGCCAGCAGCCAACATCGAGGACAGGTTTACACTGAAGCTTTCTTT. Encoded protein: CASSQHRGQVYTEAFF.

The rearrangement joins TRBV6-5 to TRBJ1-2, with D unresolved. Germline V lookup: CDR1 MNHEY, CDR2 SVGAGI. V lost 6 bases to trimming and J lost 7 bases, with 9 bases between them. The CDR3 length is 11 residues. The CDR3 nucleotides are TGTGCCAGCAGCGAGGGATTTGGCTACACCTTC. This gives the protein CASSEGFGYTF.

The genes are TRBV10-3 and TRBJ1-6, with TRBD1 matching 8 bases. This CDR3 has 14 residues. J gave up 6 bases and V 6 bases, and 4 bases lay outside the gene matches. Germline-derived CDR1 and CDR2 are ENHRY and SYGVKD. The CDR3 region has the DNA TGTGCCATCAGGGACAGGGTTACTAATTCACCCCTCCACTTT. Amino acids: CAIRDRVTNSPLHF.

The chain is built from TRBV7-3 and TRBJ2-1; 7 bases are a match to TRBD2. Germline V CDR1 and CDR2: SGHTA, FQGTGA. This CDR3 has 14 amino acids. V lost 3 bases and J lost 5; bases outside the gene matches: 4. The DNA for the CDR3 is TGTGCCAGCAGCTTTTCTAGCGGAGACAATGAGCAGTTCTTC. Translated: CASSFSSGDNEQFF.

V and J are TRBV5-1 and TRBJ2-7; 7 bases line up with TRBD1. This CDR3 comprises 14 residues. Per the germline V gene, CDR1 is SGHRS and CDR2 is YFSETQ. V was pared by 4 bases and J by 3 bases, with 7 bases of the junction left unmatched. The CDR3 coding sequence is TGCGCCAGCAGCGGGACAGTAGGTCACTACGAGCAGTACTTC. Protein product: CASSGTVGHYEQYF. Using reference TRBV5-1 and TRBJ2-7 for the parts outside the CDR3, the full variable domain is KAGVTQTPRYLIKTRGQQVTLSCSPISGHRSVSWYQQTPGQGLQFLFEYFSETQRNKGNFPGRFSGRQFSNSRSEMNVSTLELGDSALYLCASSGTVGHYEQYFGPGTRLTVT.

V usage is TRBV5-6 and J usage is TRBJ1-2; D possibly corresponds to TRBD1 (6 bases). From germline, CDR1 is SGHDT and CDR2 YYEEEE. This CDR3 comprises 16 residues. The V end was cut by 0 bases, the J end by 1 base, with 13 bases between. The CDR3 sequence is CASSLERQGHNYGYTF. CDR3 nucleotides: TGTGCCAGCAGCTTGGAACGGCAGGGACATAACTATGGCTACACCTTC. The full variable domain, its missing parts supplied by reference TRBV5-6 and TRBJ1-2, is DAGVTQSPTHLIKTRGQQVTLRCSPKSGHDTVSWYQQALGQGPQFIFQYYEEEERQRGNFPDRFSGHQFPNYSSELNVNALLLGDSALYLCASSLERQGHNYGYTFGSGTRLTVV.

This clone has just one count. The chain uses TRBV6-5 and TRBJ2-6; possibly TRBD1 for D (6 bases). The V and J ends lost 6 bases and 2 bases respectively, with 11 bases between them. Germline-derived CDR1 and CDR2 are MNHEY and SVGAGI. The CDR3 contains 15 residues. This chain's CDR3 is CASRQGPPGANVLTF. The DNA of the CDR3 is TGTGCCAGCAGACAGGGCCCCCCTGGGGCCAACGTCCTGACTTTC.

This CDR3 is CASSLTDENTEAFF. CDR3 nucleotide sequence: TGTGCCAGCAGCCTGACAGATGAGAACACTGAAGCTTTCTTT. V and J are TRBV5-6 and TRBJ1-1; D possibly corresponds to TRBD1 (5 bases). This CDR3 spans 14 amino acids. The V and J ends lost 4 bases and 1 base respectively, with 11 bases between them. Per germline, CDR1 SGHDT and CDR2 YYEEEE.

The V call is TRBV19, the J call TRBJ2-7; 13 bases fit TRBD2. The CDR3 has 16 residues. CDR1 is LNHDA and CDR2 is SQIVND in the germline V gene (reference sequence). With V trimmed by 1 base and J by 3 bases, 3 bases remained unmatched. The CDR3 DNA is TGTGCCAGTAGTATAGGGGGACTAGCGGGGTTCTACGAGCAGTACTTC. It is translated as CASSIGGLAGFYEQYF.

This rearrangement joins TRBV27 to TRBJ2-3; TRBD2 matches at 8 bases. Germline CDR1 reads MNHEY; CDR2 reads SMNVEV (reference sequence). CDR3 size: 17 residues. The V and J ends lost 7 bases and 4 bases, in that order; junction bases with no gene match: 16. As DNA, the CDR3 is TGTGCCAGCAAATGGGCCGGAGCGGGGGTTCGGGCAGATACGCAGTATTTT. Translation gives CASKWAGAGVRADTQYF.

The chain employs TRBV5-1 and TRBJ1-2; weak D call: TRBD1 (6 bases). In germline, CDR1 is SGHRS, CDR2 YFSETQ. The CDR3 totals 13 residues. The V end lost 7 bases, the J end lost 3 bases, and 13 bases lay between the germline ends. The CDR3, as DNA: TGCGCCAGCGGAGCCAGGGGTGACTATGGCTACACCTTC. This encodes CASGARGDYGYTF. Based on the CDR3 plus reference TRBV5-1 and TRBJ1-2, the full variable domain is KAGVTQTPRYLIKTRGQQVTLSCSPISGHRSVSWYQQTPGQGLQFLFEYFSETQRNKGNFPGRFSGRQFSNSRSEMNVSTLELGDSALYLCASGARGDYGYTFGSGTRLTVV.

This clone was seen a single time. The V gene is TRBV28, the J gene TRBJ1-5; D uncertain. The V and J ends lost 6 bases and 9 bases respectively, with 9 bases between them. The CDR3 has 11 amino acids. Germline V gives CDR1 MDHEN, CDR2 SYDVKM. CDR3 DNA sequence: TGTGCCAGCAGCCGCGCCGGGCCCCAGCATTTT. Its translation is CASSRAGPQHF.

The V and J genes are TRBV4-1 and TRBJ2-7; 10 bases align to TRBD2. Germline CDR1 reads MGHRA; CDR2 reads YSYEKL. Trimming at V came to 0 bases and at J to 5 bases, leaving 10 bases not matched to a gene. This CDR3 contains 17 residues. The CDR3 DNA is TGCGCCAGCAGCCAAGAAACCGGAAGCGGGGGGGTTAACGAGCAGTACTTC. This translates into CASSQETGSGGVNEQYF.

V usage is TRBV3-1 (or the pseudogene TRBV3-2) and J usage is TRBJ2-1; 12 bases align to TRBD2. The CDR3 is 16 residues long. Germline loops: CDR1 LGHDT, CDR2 YNNKEL (reference sequence). The J segment lost 5 bases and the V segment lost 3 bases, leaving 5 bases of the junction unmatched. CDR3: CASSHPGLAGDNEQFF. The CDR3 nucleotides are TGTGCCAGCAGCCACCCGGGACTAGCGGGCGACAATGAGCAGTTCTTC.

The rearrangement uses TRBV15 and TRBJ2-7; TRBD2 is a possible D gene (5 bases). V was trimmed by 2 bases and J by 6 bases, leaving 8 bases between them. Germline CDR1 reads LNHNV; CDR2 reads YYDKDF (reference sequence). This CDR3 contains 12 residues. CDR3 nucleotide sequence: TGTGCCACCAGCAGACTAGCACGCGAGCAGTACTTC. It specifies CATSRLAREQYF.

The rearrangement links TRBV7-2 to TRBJ2-2; 8 positions agree with TRBD2. Germline CDR1 reads SGHTA; CDR2 reads FQGNSA. J was trimmed by 0 bases and V by 7 bases; bases with no gene match: 4. The CDR3 has 15 residues. The CDR3 sequence: CASNPGGANTGELFF. The DNA of the CDR3 is TGTGCCAGCAACCCCGGGGGGGCGAACACCGGGGAGCTGTTTTTT. The complete variable domain, with remaining parts taken from reference TRBV7-2 and TRBJ2-2, reads GAGVSQSPSNKVTEKGKDVELRCDPISGHTALYWYRQSLGQGLEFLIYFQGNSAPDKSGLPSDRFSAERTGGSVSTLTIQRTQQEDSAVYLCASNPGGANTGELFFGEGSRLTVL.

The chain links TRBV4-1 to TRBJ1-2, with D possibly being TRBD1 (5 bases). Germline CDR1 reads MGHRA; CDR2 reads YSYEKL. The CDR3 sequence is 15 residues long. V lost 3 bases and J lost 4, with 15 bases in between. The CDR3 spells CASSQQGVGFYGYTF. CDR3 DNA sequence: TGCGCCAGCAGCCAGCAGGGTGTAGGATTCTATGGCTACACCTTC.